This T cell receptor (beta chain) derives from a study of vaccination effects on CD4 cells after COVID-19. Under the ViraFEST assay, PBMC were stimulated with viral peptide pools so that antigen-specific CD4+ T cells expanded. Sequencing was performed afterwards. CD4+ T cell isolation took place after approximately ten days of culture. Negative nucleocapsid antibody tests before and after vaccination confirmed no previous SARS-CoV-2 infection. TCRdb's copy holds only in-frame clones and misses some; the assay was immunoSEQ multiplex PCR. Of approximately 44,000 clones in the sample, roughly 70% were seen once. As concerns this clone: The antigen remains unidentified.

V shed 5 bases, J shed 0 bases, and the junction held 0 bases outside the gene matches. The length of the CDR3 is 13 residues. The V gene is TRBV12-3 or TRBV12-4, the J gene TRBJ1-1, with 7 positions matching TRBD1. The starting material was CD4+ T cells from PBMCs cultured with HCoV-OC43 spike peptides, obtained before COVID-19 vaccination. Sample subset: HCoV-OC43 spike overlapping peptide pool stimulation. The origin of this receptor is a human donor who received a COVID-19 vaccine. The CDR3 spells CASSTGVNTEAFF. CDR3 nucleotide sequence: TGTGCCAGCAGTACAGGGGTGAACACTGAAGCTTTCTTT.